This T cell receptor beta chain was captured by sequencing in a study of T cells in Graves' hyperthyroidism and ophthalmopathy. Germline values: CDR1 SGHTA, CDR2 FQGNSA. V lost 5 bases and J lost 7; bases outside the gene matches: 11. The CDR3 length is 16 residues. The source material, RNA transcripts, was used to amplify TCR beta CDR3 regions. In the first-round RT-PCR of the TCR CDR3, the HTBI primer set was used. MiXCR was run by TCRdb on the multiplex PCR reads, yielding one entry per CDR3 protein. Here the sample spans more than 500,000 distinct CDR3 sequences, about 43% being singletons. The rearrangement uses TRBV7-2 and TRBJ1-6; 7 positions agree with TRBD1. The origin of this receptor is an adult woman with Graves' disease, either hyperthyroidism or ophthalmopathy (not recorded which). Sequencing was done on a sample of peripheral blood or thyroid tissue (not recorded which). This chain's CDR3 is CASSPTRDSLNSPLHF. The CDR3 DNA reads TGTGCCAGCAGCCCCACTCGGGACAGCTTGAATTCACCCCTCCACTTT.